Included here is one TCR beta chain sequence, with context. Patients at the Seattle site were enrolled during active infection and followed longitudinally. The data belong to a study of blood T cell repertoires in COVID-19. As for the study in general: Material from acute and convalescent COVID-19 was sourced from the United States, Italy and Spain.

Per the original data handling: Reference gene primer amplification yielded estimated nucleated cell counts. Sequencing was performed with immunoSEQ multiplex PCR; in TCRdb, only in-frame clones are kept and a portion is missing. That table supplies the V and J calls and clone size; D and trimming were determined from the DNA. Of roughly 69,000 clones listed, approximately 80% are singletons. Input material: peripheral blood. The source of this sequence is a man aged 50 to 59 with COVID-19, enrolled during active disease.

CDR3 in DNA: TGTGCCAGCAGCTTAGGCGGGGGCGGTAACTATGGCTACACCTTC. This translates into CASSLGGGGNYGYTF. The chain employs TRBV7-2 and TRBJ1-2, with D possibly TRBD1 on 6 matching bases. From germline, CDR1 is SGHTA and CDR2 FQGNSA. CDR3 length equals 15 residues. V shed 1 base and J shed 1 base, with 10 bases lying between them.